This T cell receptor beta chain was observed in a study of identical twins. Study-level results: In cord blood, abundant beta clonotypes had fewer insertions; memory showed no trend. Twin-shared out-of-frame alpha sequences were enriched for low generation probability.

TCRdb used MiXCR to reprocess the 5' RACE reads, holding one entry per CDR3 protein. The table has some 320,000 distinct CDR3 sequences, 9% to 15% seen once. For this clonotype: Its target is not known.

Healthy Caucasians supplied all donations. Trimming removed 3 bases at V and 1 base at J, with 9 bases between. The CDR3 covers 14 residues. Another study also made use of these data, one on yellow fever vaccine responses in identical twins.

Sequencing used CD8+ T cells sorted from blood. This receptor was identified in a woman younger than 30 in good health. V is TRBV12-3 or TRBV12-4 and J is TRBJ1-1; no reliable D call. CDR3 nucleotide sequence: TGTGCCAGCAGTTTTCGTAGGGCGAACACTGAAGCTTTCTTT. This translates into CASSFRRANTEAFF.